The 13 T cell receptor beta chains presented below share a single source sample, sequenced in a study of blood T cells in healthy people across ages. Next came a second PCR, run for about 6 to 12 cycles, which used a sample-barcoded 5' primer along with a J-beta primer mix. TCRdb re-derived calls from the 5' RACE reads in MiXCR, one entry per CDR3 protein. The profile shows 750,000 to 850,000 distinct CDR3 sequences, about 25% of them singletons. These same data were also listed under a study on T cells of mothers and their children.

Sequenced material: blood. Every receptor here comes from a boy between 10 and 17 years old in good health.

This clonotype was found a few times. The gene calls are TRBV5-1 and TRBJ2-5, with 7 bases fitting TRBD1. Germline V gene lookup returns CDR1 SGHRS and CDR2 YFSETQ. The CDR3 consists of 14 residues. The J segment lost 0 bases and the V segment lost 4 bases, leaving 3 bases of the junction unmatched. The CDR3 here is CASSGGQHQETQYF. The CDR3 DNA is TGCGCCAGCAGCGGGGGACAGCACCAAGAGACCCAGTACTTC. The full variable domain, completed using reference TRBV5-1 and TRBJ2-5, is KAGVTQTPRYLIKTRGQQVTLSCSPISGHRSVSWYQQTPGQGLQFLFEYFSETQRNKGNFPGRFSGRQFSNSRSEMNVSTLELGDSALYLCASSGGQHQETQYFGPGTRLLVL.

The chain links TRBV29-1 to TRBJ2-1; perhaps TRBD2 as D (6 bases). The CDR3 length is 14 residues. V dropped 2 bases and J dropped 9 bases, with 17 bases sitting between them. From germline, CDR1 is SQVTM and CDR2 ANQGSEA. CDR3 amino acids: CSVERQGGRTEQFF. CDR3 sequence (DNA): TGCAGCGTTGAACGCCAGGGAGGAAGGACTGAGCAGTTCTTC.

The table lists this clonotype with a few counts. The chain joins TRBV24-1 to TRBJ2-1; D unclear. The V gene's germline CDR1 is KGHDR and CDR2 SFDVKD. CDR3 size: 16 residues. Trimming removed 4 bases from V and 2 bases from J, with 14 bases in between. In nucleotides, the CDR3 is TGTGCCACCAGTGACCACTCGGAGCCCCCCTACAATGAGCAGTTCTTC. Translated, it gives CATSDHSEPPYNEQFF.

The CDR3 is CASSLGPAPNQPQHF. DNA of the CDR3: TGTGCCAGCAGCTTAGGCCCAGCACCCAATCAGCCCCAGCATTTT. The chain employs TRBV5-4 and TRBJ1-5; the D is unclear. Germline assignment: CDR1 SGHNT and CDR2 YYREEE (reference sequence). V dropped 2 bases and J dropped 3 bases, with 12 bases sitting between them. This CDR3 is 15 amino acids long.

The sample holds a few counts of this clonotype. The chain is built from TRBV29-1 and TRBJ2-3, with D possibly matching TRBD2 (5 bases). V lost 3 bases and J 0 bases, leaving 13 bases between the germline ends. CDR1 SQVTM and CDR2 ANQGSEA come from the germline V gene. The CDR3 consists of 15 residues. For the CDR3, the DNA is TGCAGCGTTGAGGAACTAGGGAAAAGCACAGATACGCAGTATTTT. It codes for CSVEELGKSTDTQYF.

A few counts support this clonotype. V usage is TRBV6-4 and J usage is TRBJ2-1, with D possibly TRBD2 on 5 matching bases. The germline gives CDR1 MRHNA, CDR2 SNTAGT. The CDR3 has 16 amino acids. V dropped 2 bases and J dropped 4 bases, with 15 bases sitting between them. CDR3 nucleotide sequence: TGTGCCAGCAGTGACGAGCGTCTAGCCCCTTACAATGAGCAGTTCTTC. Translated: CASSDERLAPYNEQFF.

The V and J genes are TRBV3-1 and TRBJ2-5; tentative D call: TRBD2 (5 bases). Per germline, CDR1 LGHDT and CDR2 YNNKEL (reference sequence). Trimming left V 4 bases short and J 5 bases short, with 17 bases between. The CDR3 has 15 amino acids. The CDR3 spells CASSPGLGITETQYF. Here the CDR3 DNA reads TGTGCCAGCAGCCCTGGACTGGGGATTACGGAGACCCAGTACTTC.

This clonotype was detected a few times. CDR3 protein: CSSNTGQGRYEQYF. The CDR3 DNA reads as TGCAGTAGTAACACGGGACAGGGACGCTACGAGCAGTACTTC. The chain couples TRBV20-1 to TRBJ2-7; 9 nucleotides match TRBD1. The germline V gene encodes CDR1 DFQATT and CDR2 SNEGSKA (reference sequence). The trim removed 8 bases at V and 3 bases at J, leaving 11 bases unmatched. The CDR3 loop spans 14 amino acids.

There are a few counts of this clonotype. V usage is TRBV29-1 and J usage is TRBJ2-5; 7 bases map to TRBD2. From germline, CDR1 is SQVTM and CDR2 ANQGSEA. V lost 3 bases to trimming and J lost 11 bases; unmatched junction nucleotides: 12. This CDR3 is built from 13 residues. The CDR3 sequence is CSVEQGAGAVQYF. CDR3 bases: TGCAGCGTTGAGCAGGGTGCGGGAGCGGTGCAGTACTTC. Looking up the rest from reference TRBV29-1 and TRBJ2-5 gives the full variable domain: SAVISQKPSRDICQRGTSLTIQCQVDSQVTMMFWYRQQPGQSLTLIATANQGSEATYESGFVIDKFPISRPNLTFSTLTVSNMSPEDSSIYLCSVEQGAGAVQYFGPGTRLLVL.

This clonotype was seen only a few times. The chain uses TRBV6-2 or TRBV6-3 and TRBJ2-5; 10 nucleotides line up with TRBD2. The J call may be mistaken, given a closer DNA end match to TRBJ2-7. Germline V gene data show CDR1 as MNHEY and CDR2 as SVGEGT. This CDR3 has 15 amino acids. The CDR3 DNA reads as TGTGCCAGCAGTTACGGGGGACTAGCGATGGACGAGCAGTACTTC. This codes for CASSYGGLAMDEQYF.

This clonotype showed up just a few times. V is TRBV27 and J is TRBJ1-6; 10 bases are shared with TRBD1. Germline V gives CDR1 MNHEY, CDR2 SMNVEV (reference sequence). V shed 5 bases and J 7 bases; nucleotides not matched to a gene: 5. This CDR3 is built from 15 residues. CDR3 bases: TGTGCCAGCAGTCCCTGGACAGGGGGGAATTCACCCCTCCACTTT. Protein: CASSPWTGGNSPLHF.

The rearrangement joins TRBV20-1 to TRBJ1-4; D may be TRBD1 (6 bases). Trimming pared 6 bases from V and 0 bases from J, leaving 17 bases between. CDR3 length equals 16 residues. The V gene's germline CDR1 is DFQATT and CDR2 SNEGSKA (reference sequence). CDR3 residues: CSATGHLAATNEKLFF. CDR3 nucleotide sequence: TGCAGTGCGACGGGACACCTGGCTGCAACTAATGAAAAACTGTTTTTT.

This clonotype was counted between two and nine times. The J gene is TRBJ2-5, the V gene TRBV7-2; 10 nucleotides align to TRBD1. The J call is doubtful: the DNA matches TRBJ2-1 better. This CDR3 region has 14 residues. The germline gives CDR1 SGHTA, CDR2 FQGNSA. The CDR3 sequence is CASSKDRGYNEQFF. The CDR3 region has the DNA TGTGCCAGCAGCAAGGACAGGGGGTACAATGAGCAGTTCTTC.